This T cell receptor (beta chain) stems from a study of CD8+ T cells in alopecia areata. As for the study in general: A regimen of oral tofacitinib, 5 to 10 mg twice daily, was given to treated patients. Findings and caveats of the study: Resident alphabeta T cells of normal skin are also sequenced in scalp samples. Especially in alopecia totalis/universalis, lesional scalp showed greater clonality than normal scalp did.

Sequencing relied on a cDNA template that was reverse transcribed from extracted RNA. Measured with immunoSEQ multiplex PCR; TCRdb has only the in-frame clones, and not every one. The profile covers 150,000 to 200,000 clones, with around 50% appearing a single time and roughly 15% taken by the ten largest. V was shortened by 4 bases and J by 4 bases, with 21 bases between the two germline ends. The CDR3 runs to 17 residues. From germline, CDR1 is SGHDT and CDR2 YYEEEE. A remark on this clone: The antigen is not known.

Sampling of alopecia areata patients yielded lesional scalp punch biopsies as well as peripheral blood. V gene TRBV5-6 combines with J gene TRBJ1-5; TRBD1 might be the D (5 bases). This TCR was recovered from a human donor with alopecia areata. The sequenced sample was CD4+ T cells sorted from blood, obtained at week 0. CDR3 region: CASSRLGTGGRNQPQHF. In DNA form, the CDR3 reads TGTGCCAGCAGCCGCTTGGGGACGGGCGGACGGAATCAGCCCCAGCATTTT.